This T cell receptor beta chain appears in the sequencing data of a study of cytomegalovirus exposure and HLA in healthy donors. Study-level findings and limits: Presence/absence analyses took donor sequencing depth as roughly uniform. Later analysis revealed greater clonal expansion in HLA-associated TCR beta chains than in equally common others.

It was with 60 Vbeta and 13 Jbeta primers that the PCR ran. As processed by the authors: In a later analysis, the count reached 80 million or so unique TCR beta chains, with roughly 12 million shared. Only in-frame clones appear in the TCRdb table, and some are missing; sequencing was by immunoSEQ multiplex PCR. That table is the source of V, J and clone size, and D and trimming were worked out from the DNA. This repertoire shows some 190,000 clones, around 84% found once; its top ten account for around 3.6%. Concerning this clone: Antigen unknown.

Trimming removed 7 bases from V and 5 bases from J; junction bases left unmatched: 8. The length of the CDR3 is 14 residues. Germline lookup yields CDR1 MNHNY and CDR2 SVGAGI (reference sequence). This TCR was recovered from a man between 35 and 55 years old in good health and CMV-seropositive. This chain connects TRBV6-6 to TRBJ1-5; 7 positions match TRBD1. The specimen was PBMCs. CDR3 sequence reads: CASTGTDWDQPQHF. CDR3 coding DNA: TGTGCCAGCACTGGGACAGATTGGGATCAGCCCCAGCATTTT.